The rows below give T cell receptor beta chains drawn from one sample of a study of blood T cell repertoires in COVID-19. TCRdb's table, derived via immunoSEQ multiplex PCR, lists solely in-frame clones and lacks some. The data contain under 300,000 clones, around 84% of them singletons. Sequencing input: peripheral blood. Receptors originate from a young woman with acute or convalescent COVID-19. Both conserved end residues are part of each CDR3. Each record gives: CDR3 protein, CDR3 DNA, J gene, D gene, clone size, V gene. The D gene is left open where the match is weak. Size is omitted from some rows. Given values are once, few, many or a class for expanded clones.

CDR3aa: CAIRGAGVYEQFF
CDR3nt: TGTGCCATCAGGGGTGCGGGAGTCTATGAGCAGTTCTTC
j_gene: TRBJ2-1
d_gene: TRBD2
abundance: -
v_gene: TRBV10-3

CDR3aa: CASSPGTSDNEQFF
CDR3nt: TGTGCCAGCAGCCCAGGAACTAGCGATAATGAGCAGTTCTTC
j_gene: TRBJ2-1
d_gene: TRBD2
abundance: once
v_gene: TRBV28

CDR3aa: CASSQAPSRLYEQYF
CDR3nt: TGTGCCAGCAGCCAAGCACCTAGTCGTCTCTACGAGCAGTACTTC
j_gene: TRBJ2-7
d_gene: -
abundance: -
v_gene: TRBV3-1/TRBV3-2

CDR3aa: CASSLAGIRMDDEQFF
CDR3nt: TGTGCCAGCAGCTTAGCCGGGATTAGAATGGATGATGAGCAGTTCTTC
j_gene: TRBJ2-1
d_gene: -
abundance: -
v_gene: TRBV7-6

CDR3aa: CASSLEPHLALHF
CDR3nt: TGTGCCAGCAGCTTAGAGCCCCATTTGGCCCTCCACTTT
j_gene: TRBJ1-6
d_gene: -
abundance: once
v_gene: TRBV13

CDR3aa: CASSQAEFSYEQYF
CDR3nt: TGCGCCAGCAGCCAAGCGGAGTTCTCCTACGAGCAGTACTTC
j_gene: TRBJ2-7
d_gene: -
abundance: -
v_gene: TRBV5-1

CDR3aa: CASSRTGANTGELFF
CDR3nt: TGTGCCAGCAGTCGCACAGGGGCGAACACCGGGGAGCTGTTTTTT
j_gene: TRBJ2-2
d_gene: TRBD1
abundance: -
v_gene: TRBV6-2/TRBV6-3

CDR3aa: CASSLAGPYEQYF
CDR3nt: TGTGCCAGCAGCTTGGCAGGCCCCTACGAGCAGTACTTC
j_gene: TRBJ2-7
d_gene: -
abundance: -
v_gene: TRBV5-6

CDR3aa: CASSPGDTEAFF
CDR3nt: TGCGCCAGCAGTCCGGGTGACACTGAAGCTTTCTTT
j_gene: TRBJ1-1
d_gene: -
abundance: -
v_gene: TRBV5-1

CDR3aa: CASSLGQIGGTIYF
CDR3nt: TGTGCCAGCAGCTTGGGACAGATCGGGGGCACCATATATTTT
j_gene: TRBJ1-3
d_gene: -
abundance: -
v_gene: TRBV5-6

CDR3aa: CASSYSLPGLTPLHF
CDR3nt: TGTGCCAGCAGTTACTCGCTGCCAGGGCTCACACCCCTCCACTTT
j_gene: TRBJ1-6
d_gene: -
abundance: -
v_gene: TRBV6-5

CDR3aa: CASSVGLADSTDTQYF
CDR3nt: TGTGCCAGCAGCGTTGGGCTAGCGGATAGCACAGATACGCAGTATTTT
j_gene: TRBJ2-3
d_gene: TRBD2
abundance: -
v_gene: TRBV9

CDR3aa: CASSTGRGYTGELFF
CDR3nt: TGTGCCAGTAGTACAGGGCGGGGGTACACCGGGGAGCTGTTTTTT
j_gene: TRBJ2-2
d_gene: TRBD2
abundance: once
v_gene: TRBV19

CDR3aa: CASSLGAGTAEAFF
CDR3nt: TGTGCCAGCAGCTTAGGGGCGGGGACGGCTGAAGCTTTCTTT
j_gene: TRBJ1-1
d_gene: -
abundance: -
v_gene: TRBV7-9

CDR3aa: CASSSDRDHTEAFF
CDR3nt: TGTGCCAGCAGCTCGGACAGGGATCACACTGAAGCTTTCTTT
j_gene: TRBJ1-1
d_gene: TRBD1
abundance: -
v_gene: TRBV11-1

CDR3aa: CASSLAALAGKYNEQFF
CDR3nt: TGTGCCAGCAGCTTAGCAGCGCTAGCGGGGAAGTACAATGAGCAGTTCTTC
j_gene: TRBJ2-1
d_gene: TRBD2
abundance: -
v_gene: TRBV7-6

CDR3aa: CASSFGTANQPQHF
CDR3nt: TGTGCCAGCAGCTTCGGGACAGCTAATCAGCCCCAGCATTTT
j_gene: TRBJ1-5
d_gene: TRBD1
abundance: -
v_gene: TRBV7-9

CDR3aa: CASSPGLESSYEQYF
CDR3nt: TGTGCCAGCAGTCCAGGACTAGAGTCCTCCTACGAGCAGTACTTC
j_gene: TRBJ2-7
d_gene: TRBD2
abundance: -
v_gene: TRBV6-5

CDR3aa: CASSQTGYGGYTF
CDR3nt: TGTGCCAGCAGCCAAACAGGATACGGTGGCTACACCTTC
j_gene: TRBJ1-2
d_gene: -
abundance: -
v_gene: TRBV14

CDR3aa: CASSYSRLAGPLDTQYF
CDR3nt: TGTGCCAGCAGTTACTCGCGGCTAGCGGGACCCCTGGATACGCAGTATTTT
j_gene: TRBJ2-3
d_gene: TRBD2
abundance: once
v_gene: TRBV6-2/TRBV6-3

CDR3aa: CASSTGTSGDNEQFF
CDR3nt: TGTGCCAGCAGCACCGGGACTAGCGGAGACAATGAGCAGTTCTTC
j_gene: TRBJ2-1
d_gene: TRBD2
abundance: once
v_gene: TRBV5-4

CDR3aa: CAWRRTGSSYEQYF
CDR3nt: TGTGCCTGGAGGAGGACAGGGAGCTCCTACGAGCAGTACTTC
j_gene: TRBJ2-7
d_gene: TRBD1
abundance: -
v_gene: TRBV30

CDR3aa: CASSRIIDRRYGYTF
CDR3nt: TGTGCCAGCAGCAGAATTATAGACAGACGCTATGGCTACACCTTC
j_gene: TRBJ1-2
d_gene: -
abundance: -
v_gene: TRBV5-6

CDR3aa: CASSQDRDEQFF
CDR3nt: TGTGCCAGCAGCCAAGATCGGGATGAGCAGTTCTTC
j_gene: TRBJ2-1
d_gene: -
abundance: -
v_gene: TRBV3-1/TRBV3-2

CDR3aa: CAISGSTGASEKLFF
CDR3nt: TGTGCCATCAGTGGATCGACAGGGGCCAGTGAAAAACTGTTTTTT
j_gene: TRBJ1-4
d_gene: TRBD1
abundance: -
v_gene: TRBV10-3

CDR3aa: CASSWQNYGYTF
CDR3nt: TGTGCCAGTAGTTGGCAGAACTATGGCTACACCTTC
j_gene: TRBJ1-2
d_gene: -
abundance: -
v_gene: TRBV19

CDR3aa: CASSLGSDSRQYF
CDR3nt: TGTGCCAGCAGCTTAGGATCGGACAGTCGGCAGTATTTT
j_gene: TRBJ2-3
d_gene: -
abundance: -
v_gene: TRBV7-3

CDR3aa: CSGTKETQYF
CDR3nt: TGCAGTGGAACAAAAGAGACCCAGTACTTC
j_gene: TRBJ2-5
d_gene: -
abundance: -
v_gene: TRBV20-1

CDR3aa: CSVWVGGGVVSGYTF
CDR3nt: TGCAGCGTTTGGGTTGGAGGGGGCGTCGTCAGTGGCTACACCTTC
j_gene: TRBJ1-2
d_gene: TRBD1
abundance: -
v_gene: TRBV29-1

CDR3aa: CASSEAPTGGGQPQHF
CDR3nt: TGTGCCAGCAGTGAAGCCCCGACAGGGGGAGGTCAGCCCCAGCATTTT
j_gene: TRBJ1-5
d_gene: TRBD1
abundance: -
v_gene: TRBV6-1

CDR3aa: CASSVSGDTAAFF
CDR3nt: TGCGCCAGCAGTGTATCAGGGGATACGGCAGCTTTCTTT
j_gene: TRBJ1-1
d_gene: -
abundance: -
v_gene: TRBV10-2

CDR3aa: CASNSEREHSYEQYF
CDR3nt: TGTGCCAGCAACTCCGAGCGGGAGCACAGCTACGAGCAGTACTTC
j_gene: TRBJ2-7
d_gene: TRBD2
abundance: once
v_gene: TRBV6-5

CDR3aa: CASSPDRSGGYTF
CDR3nt: TGTGCCAGCAGCCCGGACAGGTCGGGTGGCTACACCTTC
j_gene: TRBJ1-2
d_gene: TRBD1
abundance: -
v_gene: TRBV7-9

CDR3aa: CASSTQRASGRPLYEQYF
CDR3nt: TGTGCCAGCAGCACCCAACGGGCTAGCGGGAGGCCGCTCTACGAGCAGTACTTC
j_gene: TRBJ2-7
d_gene: TRBD2
abundance: -
v_gene: TRBV7-8

CDR3aa: CASSGLVDTGELFF
CDR3nt: TGTGCCAGCAGTGGTCTAGTTGACACCGGGGAGCTGTTTTTT
j_gene: TRBJ2-2
d_gene: -
abundance: -
v_gene: TRBV25-1

CDR3aa: CASSSIAGSYNEQFF
CDR3nt: TGTGCCAGCAGCTCCATAGCGGGGTCCTACAATGAGCAGTTCTTC
j_gene: TRBJ2-1
d_gene: TRBD2
abundance: -
v_gene: TRBV6-5

CDR3aa: CAISRTSGGNYEQYF
CDR3nt: TGTGCCATCAGTCGGACTAGCGGGGGAAATTACGAGCAGTACTTC
j_gene: TRBJ2-7
d_gene: TRBD2
abundance: -
v_gene: TRBV10-3

CDR3aa: CASSLVWLAEGEQYF
CDR3nt: TGTGCCAGCAGCTTAGTGTGGCTAGCGGAAGGCGAGCAGTACTTC
j_gene: TRBJ2-7
d_gene: TRBD2
abundance: -
v_gene: TRBV7-9

CDR3aa: CASSPTGTSLYNEQFF
CDR3nt: TGTGCCAGCAGCCCGACCGGGACTAGCCTTTACAATGAGCAGTTCTTC
j_gene: TRBJ2-1
d_gene: TRBD2
abundance: -
v_gene: TRBV4-2

CDR3aa: CASSQAGTPYEQYF
CDR3nt: TGCGCCAGCAGTCAGGCCGGAACCCCCTACGAGCAGTACTTC
j_gene: TRBJ2-7
d_gene: -
abundance: -
v_gene: TRBV5-1

CDR3aa: CAIARDSSYEQYF
CDR3nt: TGTGCCATTGCCCGGGACTCGAGCTACGAGCAGTACTTC
j_gene: TRBJ2-7
d_gene: -
abundance: -
v_gene: TRBV10-3

CDR3aa: CASSARGLTEAFF
CDR3nt: TGTGCCAGCAGTGCCAGGGGTCTCACTGAAGCTTTCTTT
j_gene: TRBJ1-1
d_gene: -
abundance: -
v_gene: TRBV2

CDR3aa: CASSLGGWYTF
CDR3nt: TGTGCCAGCAGCCTGGGGGGGTGGTACACCTTC
j_gene: TRBJ1-2
d_gene: -
abundance: -
v_gene: TRBV12-3/TRBV12-4

CDR3aa: CASSPVAGGLYNEQFF
CDR3nt: TGTGCCAGCAGTCCAGTAGCGGGAGGGCTCTACAATGAGCAGTTCTTC
j_gene: TRBJ2-1
d_gene: TRBD2
abundance: -
v_gene: TRBV27

CDR3aa: CASVESLGNTIYF
CDR3nt: TGTGCCAGCGTGGAGTCTTTAGGAAACACCATATATTTT
j_gene: TRBJ1-3
d_gene: -
abundance: few
v_gene: TRBV6-5

CDR3aa: CASSPGHSNQPQHF
CDR3nt: TGCGCCAGCAGCCCGGGACACAGCAATCAGCCCCAGCATTTT
j_gene: TRBJ1-5
d_gene: -
abundance: -
v_gene: TRBV4-1